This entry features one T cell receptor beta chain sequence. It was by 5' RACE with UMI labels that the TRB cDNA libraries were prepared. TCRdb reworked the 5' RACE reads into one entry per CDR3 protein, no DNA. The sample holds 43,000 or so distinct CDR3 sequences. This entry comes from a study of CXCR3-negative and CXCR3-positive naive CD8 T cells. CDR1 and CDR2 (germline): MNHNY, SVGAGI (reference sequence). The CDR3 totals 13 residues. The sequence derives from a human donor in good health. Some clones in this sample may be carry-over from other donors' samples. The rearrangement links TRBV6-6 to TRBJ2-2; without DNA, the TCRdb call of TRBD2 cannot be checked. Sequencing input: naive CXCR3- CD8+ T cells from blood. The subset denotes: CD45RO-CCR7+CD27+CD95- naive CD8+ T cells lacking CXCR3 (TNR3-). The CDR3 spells CASSYRESGELFF.